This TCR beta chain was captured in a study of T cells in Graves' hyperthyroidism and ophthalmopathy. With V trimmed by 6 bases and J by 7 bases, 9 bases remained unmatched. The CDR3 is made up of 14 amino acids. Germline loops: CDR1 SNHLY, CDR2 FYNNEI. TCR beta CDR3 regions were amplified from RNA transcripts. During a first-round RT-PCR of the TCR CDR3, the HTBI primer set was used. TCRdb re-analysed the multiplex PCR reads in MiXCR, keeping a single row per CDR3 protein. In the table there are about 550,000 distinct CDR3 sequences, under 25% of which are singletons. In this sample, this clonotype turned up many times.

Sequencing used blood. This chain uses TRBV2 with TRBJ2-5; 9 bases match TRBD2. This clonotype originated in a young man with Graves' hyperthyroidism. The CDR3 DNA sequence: TGTGCCAGCAGGGCCGGGACTAGCTTAAGGACCCAGTACTTC. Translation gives CASRAGTSLRTQYF.